What follows describes a single T cell receptor (beta chain). This entry belongs to a study of OX40 agonist ivuxolimab in advanced cancers. Whole-study context: Those treated in dose escalation had hepatocellular carcinoma, melanoma, renal cell cancer or head and neck cancer.

This CDR3 contains 17 residues. Trimming shortened V by 2 bases and J by 2 bases, and 18 bases separated the two germline ends. CDR1 and CDR2 from the germline V gene are SGHRS and YFSETQ. Method: immunoSEQ multiplex PCR; TCRdb's copy keeps in-frame clones and lacks some. Among tens of thousands of clones listed, about 90% were seen once. This clonotype was obtained from an adult with an advanced solid tumor such as melanoma, head and neck, liver or kidney cancer. This rearrangement joins TRBV5-1 to TRBJ2-3; a possible D gene is TRBD1 (5 bases). Source: CD4+ or CD8+ T cells sorted from blood, taken in a trial of the OX40 agonist ivuxolimab. The CDR3: CASSLMKDTALTDTQYF. The CDR3 DNA reads TGCGCCAGCAGCTTAATGAAGGACACAGCCCTCACAGATACGCAGTATTTT.